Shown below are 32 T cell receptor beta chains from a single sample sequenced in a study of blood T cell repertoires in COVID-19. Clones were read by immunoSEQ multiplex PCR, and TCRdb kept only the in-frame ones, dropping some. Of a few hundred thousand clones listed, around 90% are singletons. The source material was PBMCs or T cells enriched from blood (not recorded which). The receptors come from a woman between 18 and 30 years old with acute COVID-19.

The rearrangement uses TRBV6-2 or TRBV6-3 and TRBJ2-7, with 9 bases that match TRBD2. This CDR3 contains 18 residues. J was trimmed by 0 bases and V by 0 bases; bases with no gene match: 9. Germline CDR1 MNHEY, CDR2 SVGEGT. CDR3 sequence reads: CASSYSSTLAGDSYEQYF. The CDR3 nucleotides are TGTGCCAGCAGTTACTCGAGTACACTAGCGGGCGACTCCTACGAGCAGTACTTC.

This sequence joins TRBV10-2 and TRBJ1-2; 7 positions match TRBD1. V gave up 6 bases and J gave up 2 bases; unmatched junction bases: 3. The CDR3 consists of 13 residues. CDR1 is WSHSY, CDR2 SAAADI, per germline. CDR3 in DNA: TGCGCCAGCAGCCCGACAGGGAACTATGGCTACACCTTC. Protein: CASSPTGNYGYTF.

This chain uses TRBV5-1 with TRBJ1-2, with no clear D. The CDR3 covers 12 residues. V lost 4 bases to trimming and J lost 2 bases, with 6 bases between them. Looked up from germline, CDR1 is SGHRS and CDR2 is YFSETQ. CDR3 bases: TGCGCCAGCAGCGCGGCCAACTATGGCTACACCTTC. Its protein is CASSAANYGYTF.

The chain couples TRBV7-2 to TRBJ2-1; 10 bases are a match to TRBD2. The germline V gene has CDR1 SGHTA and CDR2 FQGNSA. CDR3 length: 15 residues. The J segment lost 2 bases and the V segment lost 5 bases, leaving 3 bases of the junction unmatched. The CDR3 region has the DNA TGTGCCAGCAGCCCAGCGGGAGGGGCCTACAATGAGCAGTTCTTC. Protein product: CASSPAGGAYNEQFF.

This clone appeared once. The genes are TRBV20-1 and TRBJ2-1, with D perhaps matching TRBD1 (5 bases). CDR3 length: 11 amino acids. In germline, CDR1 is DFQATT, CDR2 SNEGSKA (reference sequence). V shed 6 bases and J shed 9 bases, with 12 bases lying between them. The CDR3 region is CSARTLTEQFF. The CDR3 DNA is TGCAGTGCCCGGACACTTACTGAGCAGTTCTTC.

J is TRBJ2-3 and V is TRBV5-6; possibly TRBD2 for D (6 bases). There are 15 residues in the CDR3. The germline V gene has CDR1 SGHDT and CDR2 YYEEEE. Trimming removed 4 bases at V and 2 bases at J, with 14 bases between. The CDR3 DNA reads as TGTGCCAGCAGCGCCATAGCGGAGTTCACAGATACGCAGTATTTT. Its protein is CASSAIAEFTDTQYF. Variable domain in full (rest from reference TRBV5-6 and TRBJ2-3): DAGVTQSPTHLIKTRGQQVTLRCSPKSGHDTVSWYQQALGQGPQFIFQYYEEEERQRGNFPDRFSGHQFPNYSSELNVNALLLGDSALYLCASSAIAEFTDTQYFGPGTRLTVL.

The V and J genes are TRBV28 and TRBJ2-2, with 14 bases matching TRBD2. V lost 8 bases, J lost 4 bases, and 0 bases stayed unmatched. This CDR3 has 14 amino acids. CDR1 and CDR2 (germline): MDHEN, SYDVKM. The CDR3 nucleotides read TGTGCCAGCGGACTAGCGGGAGGCACCGGGGAGCTGTTTTTT. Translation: CASGLAGGTGELFF.

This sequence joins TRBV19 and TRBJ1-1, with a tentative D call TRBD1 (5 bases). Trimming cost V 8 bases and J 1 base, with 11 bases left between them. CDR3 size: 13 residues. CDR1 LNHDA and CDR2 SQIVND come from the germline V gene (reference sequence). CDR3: CASSAGQNTEAFF. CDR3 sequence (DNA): TGTGCCAGTTCGGCGGGGCAGAACACTGAAGCTTTCTTT. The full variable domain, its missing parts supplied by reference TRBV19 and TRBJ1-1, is DGGITQSPKYLFRKEGQNVTLSCEQNLNHDAMYWYRQDPGQGLRLIYYSQIVNDFQKGDIAEGYSVSREKKESFPLTVTSAQKNPTAFYLCASSAGQNTEAFFGQGTRLTVV.

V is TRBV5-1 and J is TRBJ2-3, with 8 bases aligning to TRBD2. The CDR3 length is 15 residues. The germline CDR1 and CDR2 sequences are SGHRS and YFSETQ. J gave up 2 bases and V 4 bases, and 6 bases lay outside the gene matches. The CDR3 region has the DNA TGCGCCAGCAGCCCGGGGGGGACTAACACAGATACGCAGTATTTT. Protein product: CASSPGGTNTDTQYF.

CDR3 loop: CASSQIGVNIQYF. CDR3 DNA: TGTGCCAGCAGCCAAATAGGGGTAAACATTCAGTACTTC. The chain employs TRBV14 and TRBJ2-4; D possibly corresponds to TRBD1 (5 bases). V dropped 2 bases and J dropped 6 bases, with 8 bases sitting between them. The CDR3 loop spans 13 amino acids. Germline CDR1 and CDR2: SGHDN and FVKESK.

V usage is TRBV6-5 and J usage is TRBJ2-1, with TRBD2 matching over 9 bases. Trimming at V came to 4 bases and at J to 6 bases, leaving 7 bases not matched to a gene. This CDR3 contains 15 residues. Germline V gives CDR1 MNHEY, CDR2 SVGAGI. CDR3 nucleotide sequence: TGTGCCAGCAGTTTTAGCGGGAGCCCCGCCAATGAGCAGTTCTTC. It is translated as CASSFSGSPANEQFF.

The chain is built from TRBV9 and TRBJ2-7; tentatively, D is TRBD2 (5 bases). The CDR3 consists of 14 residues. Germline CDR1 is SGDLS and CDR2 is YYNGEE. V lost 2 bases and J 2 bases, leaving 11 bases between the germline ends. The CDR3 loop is CASSVTGSTYEQYF. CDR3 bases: TGTGCCAGCAGCGTCACGGGATCGACCTACGAGCAGTACTTC.

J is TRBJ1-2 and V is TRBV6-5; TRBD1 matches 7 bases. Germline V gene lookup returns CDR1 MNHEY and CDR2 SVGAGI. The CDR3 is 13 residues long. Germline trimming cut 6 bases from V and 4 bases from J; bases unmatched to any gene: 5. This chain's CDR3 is CASSPGGSYGYTF. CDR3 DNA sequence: TGTGCCAGCAGCCCAGGGGGAAGCTATGGCTACACCTTC.

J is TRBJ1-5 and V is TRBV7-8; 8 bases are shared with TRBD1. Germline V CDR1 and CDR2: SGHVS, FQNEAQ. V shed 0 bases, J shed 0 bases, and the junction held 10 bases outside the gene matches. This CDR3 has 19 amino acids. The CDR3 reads CASSLALAGTGDSNQPQHF. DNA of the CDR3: TGTGCCAGCAGCTTAGCCCTAGCCGGGACAGGAGATAGCAATCAGCCCCAGCATTTT.

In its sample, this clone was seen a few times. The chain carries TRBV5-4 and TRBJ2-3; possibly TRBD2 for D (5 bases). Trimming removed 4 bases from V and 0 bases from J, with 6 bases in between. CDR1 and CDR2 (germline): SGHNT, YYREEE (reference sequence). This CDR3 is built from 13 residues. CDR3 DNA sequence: TGTGCCAGCAGCCGGACTAGCACAGATACGCAGTATTTT. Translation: CASSRTSTDTQYF.

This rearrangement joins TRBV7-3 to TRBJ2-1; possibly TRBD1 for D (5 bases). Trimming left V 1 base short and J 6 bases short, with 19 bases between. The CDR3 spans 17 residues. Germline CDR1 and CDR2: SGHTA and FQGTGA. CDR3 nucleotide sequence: TGTGCCAGCAGCTTAAACCCCCTGGCAGGGTGGGGCAATGAGCAGTTCTTC. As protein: CASSLNPLAGWGNEQFF.

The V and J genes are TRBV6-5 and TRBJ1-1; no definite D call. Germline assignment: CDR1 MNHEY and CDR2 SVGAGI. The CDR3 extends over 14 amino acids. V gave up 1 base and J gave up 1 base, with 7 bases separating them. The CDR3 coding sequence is TGTGCCAGCAGTTACTTATCGGGGAACACTGAAGCTTTCTTT. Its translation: CASSYLSGNTEAFF.

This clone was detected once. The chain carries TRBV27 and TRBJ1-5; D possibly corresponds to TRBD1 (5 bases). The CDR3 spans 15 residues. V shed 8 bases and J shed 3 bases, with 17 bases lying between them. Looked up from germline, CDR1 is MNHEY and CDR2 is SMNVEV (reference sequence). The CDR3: CASGTGNRINQPQHF. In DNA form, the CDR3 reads TGTGCCAGCGGAACAGGCAACCGGATCAATCAGCCCCAGCATTTT.

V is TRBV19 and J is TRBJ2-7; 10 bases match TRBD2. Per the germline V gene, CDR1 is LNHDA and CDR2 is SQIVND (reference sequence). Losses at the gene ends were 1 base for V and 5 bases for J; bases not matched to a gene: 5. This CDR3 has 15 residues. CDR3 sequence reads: CASSIGTSGTNEQYF. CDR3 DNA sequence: TGTGCCAGTAGTATAGGGACTAGCGGAACCAACGAGCAGTACTTC.

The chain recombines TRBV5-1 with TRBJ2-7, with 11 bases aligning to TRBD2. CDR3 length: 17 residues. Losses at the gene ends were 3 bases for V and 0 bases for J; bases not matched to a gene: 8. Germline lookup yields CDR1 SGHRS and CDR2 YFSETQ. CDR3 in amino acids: CASSSPSGRPYSYEQYF. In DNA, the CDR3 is TGCGCCAGCAGCTCGCCTAGCGGGAGGCCATACTCCTACGAGCAGTACTTC.

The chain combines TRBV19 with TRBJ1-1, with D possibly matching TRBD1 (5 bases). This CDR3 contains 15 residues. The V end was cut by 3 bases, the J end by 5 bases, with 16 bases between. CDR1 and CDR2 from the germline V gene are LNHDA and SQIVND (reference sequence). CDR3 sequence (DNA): TGTGCCAGTAGTATCCTCGCCAGGGTTGGGACTGAAGCTTTCTTT. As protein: CASSILARVGTEAFF.

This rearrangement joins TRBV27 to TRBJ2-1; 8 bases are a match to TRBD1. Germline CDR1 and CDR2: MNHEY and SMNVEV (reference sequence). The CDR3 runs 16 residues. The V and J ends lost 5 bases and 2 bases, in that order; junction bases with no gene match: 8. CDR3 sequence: CASSHPDRETYNEQFF. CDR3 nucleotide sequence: TGTGCCAGCAGTCACCCGGACAGGGAAACCTACAATGAGCAGTTCTTC.

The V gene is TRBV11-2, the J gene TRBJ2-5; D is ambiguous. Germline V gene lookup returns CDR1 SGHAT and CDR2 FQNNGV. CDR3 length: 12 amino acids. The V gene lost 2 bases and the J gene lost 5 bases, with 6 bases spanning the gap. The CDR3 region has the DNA TGTGCCAGCAGCTTACCGAGGGAGACCCAGTACTTC. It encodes CASSLPRETQYF.

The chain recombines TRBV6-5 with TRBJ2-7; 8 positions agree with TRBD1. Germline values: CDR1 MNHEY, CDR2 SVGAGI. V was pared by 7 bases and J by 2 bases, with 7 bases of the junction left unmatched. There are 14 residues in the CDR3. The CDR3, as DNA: TGTGCCAGCATCCTCGGACAGGGAACCTACGAGCAGTACTTC. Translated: CASILGQGTYEQYF.

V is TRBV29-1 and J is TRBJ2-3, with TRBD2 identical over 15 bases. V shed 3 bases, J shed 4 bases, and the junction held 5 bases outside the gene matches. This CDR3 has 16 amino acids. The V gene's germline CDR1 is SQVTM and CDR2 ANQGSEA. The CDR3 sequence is CSVDLWTSGRADTQYF. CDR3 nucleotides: TGCAGCGTTGACCTATGGACTAGCGGGAGGGCAGATACGCAGTATTTT.

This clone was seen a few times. In DNA form, the CDR3 reads TGTGCCAGCAGCTCGAAGGGGACAGATACGCAGTATTTT. Protein: CASSSKGTDTQYF. This rearrangement joins TRBV6-4 to TRBJ2-3; a weak D match, TRBD1 (5 bases). CDR3 size: 13 residues. With 6 bases removed from V and 3 bases from J, the gap between germline ends came to 10 bases. Germline assignment: CDR1 MRHNA and CDR2 SNTAGT.

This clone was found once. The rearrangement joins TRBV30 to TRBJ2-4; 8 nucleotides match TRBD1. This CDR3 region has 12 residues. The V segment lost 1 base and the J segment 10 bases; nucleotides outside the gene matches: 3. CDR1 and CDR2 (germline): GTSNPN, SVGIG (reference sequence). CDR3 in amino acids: CAWSGDRRIQYF. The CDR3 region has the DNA TGTGCCTGGAGTGGGGACAGGAGGATTCAGTACTTC.

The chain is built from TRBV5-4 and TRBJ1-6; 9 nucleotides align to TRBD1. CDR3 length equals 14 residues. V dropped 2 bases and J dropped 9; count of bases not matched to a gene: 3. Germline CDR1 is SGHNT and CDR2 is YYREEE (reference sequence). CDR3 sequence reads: CASSLRDRVSPLHF. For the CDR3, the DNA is TGTGCCAGCAGCTTACGGGACAGGGTTTCACCCCTCCACTTT.

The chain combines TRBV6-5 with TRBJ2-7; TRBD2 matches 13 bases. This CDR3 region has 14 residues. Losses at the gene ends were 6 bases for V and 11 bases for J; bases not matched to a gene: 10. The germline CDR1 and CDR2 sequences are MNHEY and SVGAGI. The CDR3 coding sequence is TGTGCCAGCAGACCTCGGACTAGCGGGAGCCTAGAGTACTTC. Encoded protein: CASRPRTSGSLEYF.

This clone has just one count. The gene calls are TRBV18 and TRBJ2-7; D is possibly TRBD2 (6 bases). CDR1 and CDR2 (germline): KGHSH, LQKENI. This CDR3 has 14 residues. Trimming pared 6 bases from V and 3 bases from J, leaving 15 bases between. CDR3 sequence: CASSAGTRFYEQYF. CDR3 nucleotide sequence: TGTGCCAGCTCGGCGGGGACTCGGTTCTACGAGCAGTACTTC.

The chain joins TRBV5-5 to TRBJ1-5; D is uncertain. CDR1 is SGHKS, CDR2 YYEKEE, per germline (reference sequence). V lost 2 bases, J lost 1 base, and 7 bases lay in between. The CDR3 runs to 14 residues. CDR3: CASSFSRSNQPQHF. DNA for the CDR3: TGTGCCAGCAGCTTCTCCAGGAGCAATCAGCCCCAGCATTTT.

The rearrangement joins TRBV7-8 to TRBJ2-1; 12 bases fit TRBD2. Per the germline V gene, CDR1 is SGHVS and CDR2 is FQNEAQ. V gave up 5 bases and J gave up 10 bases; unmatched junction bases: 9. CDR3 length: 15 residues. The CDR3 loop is CASSQLAGGQGEQFF. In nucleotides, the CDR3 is TGTGCCAGCAGCCAACTAGCGGGAGGTCAAGGGGAGCAGTTCTTC.